This entry describes one TCR beta chain. Its antigen is not known. This sample stems from a study of T cell responses to AZD1222 COVID-19 vaccine. Study-wide findings and caveats: Receipt of two AZD1222 doses was followed by a rise in Spike-specific TCR breadth and depth. A mostly white British donor set with more females was recruited, and clonal diversity was possibly underestimated. Researchers report vaccine-associated CD4 TCRs spanning spike, with dominance at 160-218 and 743-854.

Profiling relied on immunoSEQ multiplex PCR, and the TCRdb table lists in-frame clones only, not all of them. The repertoire holds roughly 150,000 clones, 92% seen once, with less than 2.5% in the top ten. There are 11 residues in the CDR3. The ends were cut back, 9 bases at V and 1 base at J, with 6 bases in the middle. Per the germline V gene, CDR1 is MNHEY and CDR2 is SVGAGI. This clonotype was obtained from an adult in good health. The sample in question was peripheral blood, obtained on day 0 of AZD1222 vaccination. The V gene is TRBV6-5, the J gene TRBJ2-5; no definite D call. The CDR3 region has the DNA TGTGCCAGTCGAGTCCAAGAGACCCAGTACTTC. Amino acid sequence: CASRVQETQYF.